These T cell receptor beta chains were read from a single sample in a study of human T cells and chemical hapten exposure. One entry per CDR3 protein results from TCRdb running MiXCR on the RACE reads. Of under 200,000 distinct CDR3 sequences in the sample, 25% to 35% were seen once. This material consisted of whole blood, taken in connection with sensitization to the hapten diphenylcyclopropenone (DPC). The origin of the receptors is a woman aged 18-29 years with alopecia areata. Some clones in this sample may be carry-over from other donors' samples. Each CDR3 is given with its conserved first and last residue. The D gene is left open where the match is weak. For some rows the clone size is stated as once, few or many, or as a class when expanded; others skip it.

CDR3nt: TGTGCCAGGGGGAAAATGAACACTGAAGCTTTCTTT
CDR3aa: CARGKMNTEAFF
d_gene: -
v_gene: TRBV27
j_gene: TRBJ1-1
abundance: many

CDR3nt: TGTGCCAGCGGCCCGGGACCCCCCGCTGAAGCTTTCTTT
CDR3aa: CASGPGPPAEAFF
d_gene: -
v_gene: TRBV12-3/TRBV12-4
j_gene: TRBJ1-1
abundance: once

CDR3nt: TGTGCCTGGATACTAGCGGGGGGATCCAACGAGCAGTACTTC
CDR3aa: CAWILAGGSNEQYF
d_gene: TRBD2
v_gene: TRBV30
j_gene: TRBJ2-7
abundance: -

CDR3nt: TGTGCCAGCAGCCAGACAGGGCCGAGTTCACCCCTCCACTTT
CDR3aa: CASSQTGPSSPLHF
d_gene: TRBD1
v_gene: TRBV7-6
j_gene: TRBJ1-6
abundance: -

CDR3nt: TGTGCCAGCAGCCCCAGCGGGAGTTTCGGAGAGACCCAGTACTTC
CDR3aa: CASSPSGSFGETQYF
d_gene: TRBD2
v_gene: TRBV7-3
j_gene: TRBJ2-5
abundance: -

CDR3nt: TGCAGCGTTGAGGTTGAGCAGTTCTTC
CDR3aa: CSVEVEQFF
d_gene: -
v_gene: TRBV29-1
j_gene: TRBJ2-1
abundance: -

CDR3nt: TGTGCCAGCAGCTGGGTGCAAGGGTACCTCCACTTT
CDR3aa: CASSWVQGYLHF
d_gene: -
v_gene: TRBV7-2
j_gene: TRBJ1-6
abundance: -

CDR3nt: TGTGCCAGCAGCTCCGGGACTAGCGGGCCCAGCTCCTACGAGCAGTACTTC
CDR3aa: CASSSGTSGPSSYEQYF
d_gene: TRBD2
v_gene: TRBV7-6
j_gene: TRBJ2-7
abundance: few

CDR3nt: TGCGCCAGCAGCTTGGAAGTGGCCTACGAGCAGTACTTC
CDR3aa: CASSLEVAYEQYF
d_gene: -
v_gene: TRBV5-1
j_gene: TRBJ2-7
abundance: -

CDR3nt: TGCAGCGCGGGGACCGGAGGGGTTGGGGAGCAGTACTTC
CDR3aa: CSAGTGGVGEQYF
d_gene: -
v_gene: TRBV29-1
j_gene: TRBJ2-7
abundance: few

CDR3nt: TGTGCCAGCAGCCAAAGTTGGGCGGGGGGCCAGGATGAGCAGTTCTTC
CDR3aa: CASSQSWAGGQDEQFF
d_gene: TRBD2
v_gene: TRBV3-1
j_gene: TRBJ2-1
abundance: -

CDR3nt: TGCGCCAGCAGCTTGGGGGTGTCAGGGGCCTACAATGAGCAGTTCTTC
CDR3aa: CASSLGVSGAYNEQFF
d_gene: -
v_gene: TRBV5-1
j_gene: TRBJ2-1
abundance: -

CDR3nt: TGCGCCAGCAGCCTCGGACCGCCAGATACGCAGTATTTT
CDR3aa: CASSLGPPDTQYF
d_gene: -
v_gene: TRBV5-1
j_gene: TRBJ2-3
abundance: -

CDR3nt: TGCGCCAGCAGCTTGGACAGGGAGAACTATGGCTACACCTTC
CDR3aa: CASSLDRENYGYTF
d_gene: -
v_gene: TRBV5-1
j_gene: TRBJ1-2
abundance: -

CDR3nt: TGTGCCAGCAGAACTAGCGGGACGTACGAGCAGTACTTC
CDR3aa: CASRTSGTYEQYF
d_gene: TRBD2
v_gene: TRBV2
j_gene: TRBJ2-7
abundance: few

CDR3nt: TGTGCCAGCAGCACTAGCGGGAGTTCCCACGAGCAGTACTTC
CDR3aa: CASSTSGSSHEQYF
d_gene: TRBD2
v_gene: TRBV11-1
j_gene: TRBJ2-7
abundance: -

CDR3nt: TGCGCCAGCAGCTTAGGGACGAGCTCCTACAATGAGCAGTTCTTC
CDR3aa: CASSLGTSSYNEQFF
d_gene: -
v_gene: TRBV5-1
j_gene: TRBJ2-1
abundance: once

CDR3nt: TGTGCCAGCAGTTTAGTACTAGGACAGTTCAATGAGCAGTTCTTC
CDR3aa: CASSLVLGQFNEQFF
d_gene: -
v_gene: TRBV2
j_gene: TRBJ2-1
abundance: few

CDR3nt: TGTGCCATCAAAGGGGAAGGGTACGAGCAGTACTTC
CDR3aa: CAIKGEGYEQYF
d_gene: -
v_gene: TRBV10-3
j_gene: TRBJ2-7
abundance: -

CDR3nt: TGCGCCAGCAGCTTGGGACAGGACTACACTGAAGCTTTCTTT
CDR3aa: CASSLGQDYTEAFF
d_gene: -
v_gene: TRBV5-1
j_gene: TRBJ1-1
abundance: -

CDR3nt: TGTGCCAGCAGCTTTTCCGGGACTTTCTACGAGCAGTACTTC
CDR3aa: CASSFSGTFYEQYF
d_gene: -
v_gene: TRBV7-2
j_gene: TRBJ2-7
abundance: few

CDR3nt: TGTGCCAGCAGCTTAGATTGGACGGGGGACAGCAATCAGCCCCAGCATTTT
CDR3aa: CASSLDWTGDSNQPQHF
d_gene: -
v_gene: TRBV11-2
j_gene: TRBJ1-5
abundance: -

CDR3nt: TGTGCCAGCAGCCCGACAGCAAATCAGCCCCAGCATTTT
CDR3aa: CASSPTANQPQHF
d_gene: -
v_gene: TRBV9
j_gene: TRBJ1-5
abundance: few

CDR3nt: TGTGCCAGCAGCCCACGTGATACGCAGTATTTT
CDR3aa: CASSPRDTQYF
d_gene: -
v_gene: TRBV7-2
j_gene: TRBJ2-3
abundance: many

CDR3nt: TGCGCCAGCAGCCCTGTTTGGGCAAAAGAGACCCAGTACTTC
CDR3aa: CASSPVWAKETQYF
d_gene: -
v_gene: TRBV5-1
j_gene: TRBJ2-5
abundance: -

CDR3nt: TGTGCCAGCAGCCCCAGGGGCCGGGACAATGAGCAGTTCTTC
CDR3aa: CASSPRGRDNEQFF
d_gene: -
v_gene: TRBV7-3
j_gene: TRBJ2-1
abundance: few

CDR3nt: TGTGCCAGCAGTTACCCGCGCGGGAGGGACGTCTACGAGCAGTACTTC
CDR3aa: CASSYPRGRDVYEQYF
d_gene: TRBD2
v_gene: TRBV6-5
j_gene: TRBJ2-7
abundance: -

CDR3nt: TGTGCCAGCAGCCCTGACAGGGGGCCTAGCGAGGAGCAGTTCTTC
CDR3aa: CASSPDRGPSEEQFF
d_gene: TRBD1
v_gene: TRBV11-2
j_gene: TRBJ2-1
abundance: many

CDR3nt: TGCGCCAGCAGAACCGCACCAGGGGCGAACTATGGCTACACCTTC
CDR3aa: CASRTAPGANYGYTF
d_gene: -
v_gene: TRBV10-2
j_gene: TRBJ1-2
abundance: once

CDR3nt: TGCGCCAGCAGTGAGTCGAAACTTAATGAGCAGTTCTTC
CDR3aa: CASSESKLNEQFF
d_gene: -
v_gene: TRBV10-2
j_gene: TRBJ2-1
abundance: few

CDR3nt: TGTGCCAGCTCACCTTACAGGGGCGAGGATCAGCCCCAGCATTTT
CDR3aa: CASSPYRGEDQPQHF
d_gene: TRBD1
v_gene: TRBV18
j_gene: TRBJ1-5
abundance: many

CDR3nt: TGTGCCAGCAGTTACGAGCCCCGGCAGGGCTATGGCTACACCTTC
CDR3aa: CASSYEPRQGYGYTF
d_gene: -
v_gene: TRBV6-5
j_gene: TRBJ1-2
abundance: few

CDR3nt: TGCGCCAGCAGACTGGCAAGCGAGACCCAGTACTTC
CDR3aa: CASRLASETQYF
d_gene: -
v_gene: TRBV5-1
j_gene: TRBJ2-5
abundance: -

CDR3nt: TGTGCCAGCAGTTTAAGACTAGCGGGGATGGGGAACACCGGGGAGCTGTTTTTT
CDR3aa: CASSLRLAGMGNTGELFF
d_gene: TRBD2
v_gene: TRBV12-3/TRBV12-4
j_gene: TRBJ2-2
abundance: few

CDR3nt: TGTGCCAGTCTAGCGGACAGGGCAACTAATGAAAAACTGTTTTTT
CDR3aa: CASLADRATNEKLFF
d_gene: TRBD1
v_gene: TRBV2
j_gene: TRBJ1-4
abundance: few

CDR3nt: TGTGCCAGCAGTGTATTGCAAGAGACCCAGTACTTC
CDR3aa: CASSVLQETQYF
d_gene: -
v_gene: TRBV2
j_gene: TRBJ2-5
abundance: -

CDR3nt: TGTGCCAGCACCGGGCCCCATCTAGCGGGGGGGATCACAGATACGCAGTATTTT
CDR3aa: CASTGPHLAGGITDTQYF
d_gene: TRBD2
v_gene: TRBV9
j_gene: TRBJ2-3
abundance: -

CDR3nt: TGTGCCAGCACCCGAGCGGCCGAGCAGTACTTC
CDR3aa: CASTRAAEQYF
d_gene: -
v_gene: TRBV25-1
j_gene: TRBJ2-7
abundance: few

CDR3nt: TGTGCCAGCAGCCCCTCTGAGACAGGGCCCCAGCCCCAGCATTTT
CDR3aa: CASSPSETGPQPQHF
d_gene: TRBD1
v_gene: TRBV7-9
j_gene: TRBJ1-5
abundance: -

CDR3nt: TGTGCCAGCAGCCAGGGGGGTTCTGTCTATGGCTACACCTTC
CDR3aa: CASSQGGSVYGYTF
d_gene: -
v_gene: TRBV3-1
j_gene: TRBJ1-2
abundance: few

CDR3nt: TGCGCCAGCAGCCGAGCTAACAATGAGCAGTTCTTC
CDR3aa: CASSRANNEQFF
d_gene: -
v_gene: TRBV4-1
j_gene: TRBJ2-1
abundance: -

CDR3nt: TGTGCCAGCAGGGGGGGTTTCGAGCAGTACTTC
CDR3aa: CASRGGFEQYF
d_gene: -
v_gene: TRBV2
j_gene: TRBJ2-7
abundance: -

CDR3nt: TGCAGCGCGGCTGGTCGTAACACCAACTCCTACGAGCAGTACTTC
CDR3aa: CSAAGRNTNSYEQYF
d_gene: -
v_gene: TRBV29-1
j_gene: TRBJ2-7
abundance: -

CDR3nt: TGTGCCAGCAGCCAAGGATTCAGCTATGAAGCTTTCTTT
CDR3aa: CASSQGFSYEAFF
d_gene: -
v_gene: TRBV14
j_gene: TRBJ1-1
abundance: -

CDR3nt: TGTGCCAGCAGCTCACAGGGGTCGGGATATGAGCAGTTCTTC
CDR3aa: CASSSQGSGYEQFF
d_gene: TRBD1
v_gene: TRBV7-2
j_gene: TRBJ2-1
abundance: -

CDR3nt: TGCGCCAGCAGTCGAACGGACTGGGCTCGGCCCAAAAACATTCAGTACTTC
CDR3aa: CASSRTDWARPKNIQYF
d_gene: -
v_gene: TRBV4-1
j_gene: TRBJ2-4
abundance: -

CDR3nt: TGCAGTGCTAGTCCAGGGCTCACTGAAGCTTTCTTT
CDR3aa: CSASPGLTEAFF
d_gene: -
v_gene: TRBV20-1
j_gene: TRBJ1-1
abundance: few

CDR3nt: TGTGCCAGCAACAGGGTAGGCGAGACCCAGTACTTC
CDR3aa: CASNRVGETQYF
d_gene: -
v_gene: TRBV12-3/TRBV12-4
j_gene: TRBJ2-5
abundance: few

CDR3nt: TGTGCCAGCAGTCCTCGATCCGGGACAGGGGGCAATCAGCCCCAGCATTTT
CDR3aa: CASSPRSGTGGNQPQHF
d_gene: TRBD1
v_gene: TRBV6-2/TRBV6-3
j_gene: TRBJ1-5
abundance: -

CDR3nt: TGTGTCAGCGCTCGAGGCACCGGGGAGCTGTTTTTT
CDR3aa: CVSARGTGELFF
d_gene: -
v_gene: TRBV7-9
j_gene: TRBJ2-2
abundance: -

CDR3nt: TGTGCCAGCAGCAATAGGGCAGATACGCAGTATTTT
CDR3aa: CASSNRADTQYF
d_gene: -
v_gene: TRBV3-1
j_gene: TRBJ2-3
abundance: -

CDR3nt: TGTGCCAGCAGCTTGGGGGCAGGGGTCTTGAACACTGAAGCTTTCTTT
CDR3aa: CASSLGAGVLNTEAFF
d_gene: -
v_gene: TRBV5-6
j_gene: TRBJ1-1
abundance: -